This T cell receptor beta chain was observed in a study of identical twins. TCRdb called the 5' RACE reads again in MiXCR, with one record for every CDR3 protein. The sample records hundreds of thousands of distinct CDR3 sequences, more than 9% being singletons. The CDR3 has 11 residues. Trimming took off 10 bases at V and 1 base at J, with 4 bases between the two ends. In its sample, this clonotype was seen a few times. This same sample was also taken into another study, of yellow fever vaccine responses in identical twins.

The sequencing sample was made of PBMCs. The chain links TRBV12-3 or TRBV12-4 to TRBJ2-2; no reliable D call. This receptor was obtained from a woman under 30 in good health. The CDR3 bases are TGTGCCACCCGGAACACCGGGGAGCTGTTTTTT. Its protein product is CATRNTGELFF.